This TCR beta chain emerged from a study of tumor-infiltrating lymphocytes in oesophageal squamous cell carcinoma. Using its own MiXCR run on the reads, TCRdb lists one record per CDR3 protein. This table holds roughly 11,000 distinct CDR3 sequences, roughly 60% found once. J lost 4 bases, V lost 3 bases, and 11 bases had no gene match. Germline lookup yields CDR1 SGHAT and CDR2 FQNNGV. The CDR3 is made up of 17 amino acids. This rearrangement joins TRBV11-2 to TRBJ2-3; the match to TRBD2 covers 9 bases. The sequence was obtained from a female donor with esophageal squamous cell carcinoma. Specimen: blood. The CDR3 sequence is CASSFRGGRGNADTQYF. DNA for the CDR3: TGTGCCAGCAGCTTCCGTGGCGGGAGGGGGAACGCAGATACGCAGTATTTT.